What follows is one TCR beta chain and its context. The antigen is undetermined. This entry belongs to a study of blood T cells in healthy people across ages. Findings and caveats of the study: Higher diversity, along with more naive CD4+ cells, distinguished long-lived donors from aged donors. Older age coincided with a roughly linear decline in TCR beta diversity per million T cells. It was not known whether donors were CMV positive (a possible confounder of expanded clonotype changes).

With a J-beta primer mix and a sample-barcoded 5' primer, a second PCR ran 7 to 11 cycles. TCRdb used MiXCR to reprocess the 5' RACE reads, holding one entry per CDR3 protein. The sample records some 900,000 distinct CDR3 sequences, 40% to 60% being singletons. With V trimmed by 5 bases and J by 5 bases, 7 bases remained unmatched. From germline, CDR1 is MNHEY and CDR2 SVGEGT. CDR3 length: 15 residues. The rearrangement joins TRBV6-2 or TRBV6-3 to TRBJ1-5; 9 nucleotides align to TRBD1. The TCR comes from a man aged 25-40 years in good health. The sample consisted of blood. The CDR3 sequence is CASSPWRDRDQPQHF. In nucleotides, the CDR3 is TGTGCCAGCAGTCCCTGGCGGGACAGGGATCAGCCCCAGCATTTT.